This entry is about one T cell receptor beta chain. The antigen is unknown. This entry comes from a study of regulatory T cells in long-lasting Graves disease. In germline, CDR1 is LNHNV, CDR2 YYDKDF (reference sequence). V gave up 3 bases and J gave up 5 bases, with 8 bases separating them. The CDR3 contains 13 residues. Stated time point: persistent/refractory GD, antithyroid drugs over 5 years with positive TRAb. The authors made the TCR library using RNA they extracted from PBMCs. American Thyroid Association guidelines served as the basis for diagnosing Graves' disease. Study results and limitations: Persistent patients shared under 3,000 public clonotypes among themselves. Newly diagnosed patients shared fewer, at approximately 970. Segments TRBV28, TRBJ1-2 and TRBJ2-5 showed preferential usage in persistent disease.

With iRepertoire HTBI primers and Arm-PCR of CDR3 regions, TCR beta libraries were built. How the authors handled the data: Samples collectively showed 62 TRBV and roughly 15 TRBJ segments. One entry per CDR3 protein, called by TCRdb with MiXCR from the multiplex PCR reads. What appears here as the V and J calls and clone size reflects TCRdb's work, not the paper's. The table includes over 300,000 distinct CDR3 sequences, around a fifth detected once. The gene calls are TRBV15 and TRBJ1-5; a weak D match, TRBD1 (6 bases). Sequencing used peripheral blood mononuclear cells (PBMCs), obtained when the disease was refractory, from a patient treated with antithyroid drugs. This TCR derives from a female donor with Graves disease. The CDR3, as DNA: TGTGCCACCAGCAGTCGACAGGATCAGCCCCAGCATTTT. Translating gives CATSSRQDQPQHF.